This T cell receptor beta chain was identified in a study of blood T cell repertoires in COVID-19. This CDR3 has 15 amino acids. The germline V and J ends were trimmed by 4 bases and 0 bases, with 10 bases remaining between them. The germline gives CDR1 SGDLS, CDR2 YYNGEE. Measured with immunoSEQ multiplex PCR; TCRdb has only the in-frame clones, and not every one. Here the sample spans around 150,000 clones, roughly 93% being singletons. The V call is TRBV9, the J call TRBJ2-2, with D maybe TRBD1 (5 bases). The clonotype was recovered from a woman aged 55-70 years with COVID-19, enrolled during active disease. Sequencing was performed on peripheral blood. CDR3 residues: CASSPRQSNTGELFF. For the CDR3, the DNA is TGTGCCAGCAGCCCCCGACAGTCGAACACCGGGGAGCTGTTTTTT. The full variable domain, with the rest looked up from reference TRBV9 and TRBJ2-2, is DSGVTQTPKHLITATGQRVTLRCSPRSGDLSVYWYQQSLDQGLQFLIQYYNGEERAKGNILERFSAQQFPDLHSELNLSSLELGDSALYFCASSPRQSNTGELFFGEGSRLTVL.